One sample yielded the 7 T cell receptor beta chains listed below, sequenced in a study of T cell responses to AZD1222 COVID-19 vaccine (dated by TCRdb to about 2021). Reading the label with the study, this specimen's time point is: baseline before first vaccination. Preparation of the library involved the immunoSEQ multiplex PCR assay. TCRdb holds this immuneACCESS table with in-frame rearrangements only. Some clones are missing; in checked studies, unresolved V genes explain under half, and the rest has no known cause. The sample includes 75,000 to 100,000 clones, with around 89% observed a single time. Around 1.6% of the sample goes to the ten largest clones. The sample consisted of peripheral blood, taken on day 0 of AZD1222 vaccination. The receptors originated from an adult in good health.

The CDR3 is CASSRGISDRETQYF. The CDR3 nucleotides read TGTGCCAGCAGCCGGGGGATTTCCGACCGGGAGACCCAGTACTTC. The gene calls are TRBV9 and TRBJ2-5, with D possibly matching TRBD2 (6 bases). V was pared by 4 bases and J by 5 bases, with 18 bases between. The germline CDR1 and CDR2 sequences are SGDLS and YYNGEE. The CDR3 loop spans 15 amino acids.

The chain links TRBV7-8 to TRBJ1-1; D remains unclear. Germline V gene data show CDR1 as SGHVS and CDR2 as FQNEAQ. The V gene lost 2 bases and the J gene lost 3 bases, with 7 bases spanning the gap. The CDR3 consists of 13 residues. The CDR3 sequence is CASSLLADTEAFF. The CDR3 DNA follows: TGTGCCAGCAGCTTATTGGCGGACACTGAAGCTTTCTTT.

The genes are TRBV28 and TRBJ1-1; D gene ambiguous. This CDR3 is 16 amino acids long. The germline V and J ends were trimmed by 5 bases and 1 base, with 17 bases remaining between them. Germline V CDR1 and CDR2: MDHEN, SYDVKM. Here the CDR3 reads CASSVLRFSANTEAFF. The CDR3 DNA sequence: TGTGCCAGCAGTGTCCTCAGGTTTTCCGCGAACACTGAAGCTTTCTTT.

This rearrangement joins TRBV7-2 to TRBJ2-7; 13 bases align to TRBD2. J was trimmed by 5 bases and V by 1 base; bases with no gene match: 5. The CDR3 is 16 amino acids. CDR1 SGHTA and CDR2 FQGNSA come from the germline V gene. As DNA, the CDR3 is TGTGCCAGCAGCTTAGTTGGGACTAGCGGGGTTAACGAGCAGTACTTC. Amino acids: CASSLVGTSGVNEQYF. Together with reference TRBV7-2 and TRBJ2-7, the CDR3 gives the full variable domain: GAGVSQSPSNKVTEKGKDVELRCDPISGHTALYWYRQSLGQGLEFLIYFQGNSAPDKSGLPSDRFSAERTGGSVSTLTIQRTQQEDSAVYLCASSLVGTSGVNEQYFGPGTRLTVT.

CDR3 sequence reads: CASSSPEGGLRYGYTF. In DNA, the CDR3 is TGTGCCAGCAGCTCCCCCGAGGGGGGCTTACGCTATGGCTACACCTTC. The chain carries TRBV7-2 and TRBJ1-2; weak D call: TRBD1 (6 bases). The V gene's germline CDR1 is SGHTA and CDR2 FQGNSA. The V end lost 4 bases, the J end lost 4 bases, and 19 bases lay between the germline ends. CDR3 length: 16 residues.

The CDR3 loop is CASKLTGGGTEAFF. CDR3 in DNA: TGTGCCAGCAAACTCACGGGGGGTGGCACTGAAGCTTTCTTT. The chain couples TRBV27 to TRBJ1-1; TRBD1 is a possible D gene (5 bases). Germline V gene lookup returns CDR1 MNHEY and CDR2 SMNVEV (reference sequence). The CDR3 extends over 14 amino acids. V gave up 7 bases and J gave up 4 bases, with 16 bases separating them.

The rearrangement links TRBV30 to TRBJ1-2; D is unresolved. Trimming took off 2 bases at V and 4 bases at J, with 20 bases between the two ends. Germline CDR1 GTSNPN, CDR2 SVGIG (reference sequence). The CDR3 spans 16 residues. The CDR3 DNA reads TGTGCCTGGAGTACCCCGAGCAGGAGAGGCTTCTATGGCTACACCTTC. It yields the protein CAWSTPSRRGFYGYTF. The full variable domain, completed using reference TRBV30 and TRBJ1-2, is SQTIHQWPATLVQPVGSPLSLECTVEGTSNPNLYWYRQAAGRGLQLLFYSVGIGQISSEVPQNLSASRPQDRQFILSSKKLLLSDSGFYLCAWSTPSRRGFYGYTFGSGTRLTVV.